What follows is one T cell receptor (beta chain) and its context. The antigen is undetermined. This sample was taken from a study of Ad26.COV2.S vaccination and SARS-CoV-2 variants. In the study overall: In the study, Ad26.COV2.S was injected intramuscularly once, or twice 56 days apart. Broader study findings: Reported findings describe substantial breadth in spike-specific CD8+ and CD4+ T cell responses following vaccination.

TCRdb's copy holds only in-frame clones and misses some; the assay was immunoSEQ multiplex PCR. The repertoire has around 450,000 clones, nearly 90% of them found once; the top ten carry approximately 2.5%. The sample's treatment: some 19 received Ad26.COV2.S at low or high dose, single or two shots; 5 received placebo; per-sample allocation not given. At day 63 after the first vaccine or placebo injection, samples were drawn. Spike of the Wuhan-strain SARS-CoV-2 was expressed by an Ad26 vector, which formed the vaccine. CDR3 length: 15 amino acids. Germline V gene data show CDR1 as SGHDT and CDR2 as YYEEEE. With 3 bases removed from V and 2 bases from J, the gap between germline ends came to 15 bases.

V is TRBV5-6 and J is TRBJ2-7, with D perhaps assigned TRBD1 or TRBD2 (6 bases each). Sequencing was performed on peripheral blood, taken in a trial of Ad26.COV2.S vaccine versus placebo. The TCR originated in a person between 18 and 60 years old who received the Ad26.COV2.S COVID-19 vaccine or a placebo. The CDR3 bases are TGTGCCAGCAGCTGGGGGGACACGGGGACCTACGAGCAGTACTTC. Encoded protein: CASSWGDTGTYEQYF.